The 28 T cell receptor beta chains below come from one sample, sequenced in a study of T cell responses to AZD1222 COVID-19 vaccine. Only in-frame clones appear in the TCRdb table, and some are missing; sequencing was by immunoSEQ multiplex PCR. This repertoire shows about 220,000 clones, about 92% found once; its top ten account for 1%. The material sequenced was peripheral blood, taken on day 0 of MenACWY control vaccination. The receptors shown here come from an adult in good health.

In regard to this clone: This sample also contains other DNA sequences that code for the same CDR3. V and J are TRBV3-1 (or the pseudogene TRBV3-2) and TRBJ1-5, with a possible D match to TRBD1 (6 bases). Deletions cut 5 bases from V and 4 bases from J, with 9 bases between. The V gene's germline CDR1 is LGHDT and CDR2 YNNKEL (reference sequence). The CDR3 is 13 residues long. The CDR3 DNA reads TGTGCCAGCAGCAGACAGGAGAATCAGCCCCAGCATTTT. Its protein is CASSRQENQPQHF.

In DNA form, the CDR3 reads TGTGCCAGCAGCCCATACGGCGGGGCGCAGTATTTT. This codes for CASSPYGGAQYF. The chain couples TRBV7-3 to TRBJ2-3, with TRBD2 as a possible D gene (6 bases). This CDR3 spans 12 amino acids. The germline CDR1 and CDR2 sequences are SGHTA and FQGTGA. V dropped 5 bases and J dropped 10 bases, with 13 bases sitting between them.

The rearrangement joins TRBV7-9 to TRBJ2-3, with D possibly TRBD1 on 6 matching bases. Per germline, CDR1 SEHNR and CDR2 FQNEAQ (reference sequence). There are 15 residues in the CDR3. Trimming removed 1 base from V and 0 bases from J, with 8 bases in between. CDR3 region: CASSLGQESTDTQYF. Here the CDR3 DNA reads TGTGCCAGCAGCTTAGGACAGGAAAGCACAGATACGCAGTATTTT. Full variable domain (outside the CDR3, taken from reference TRBV7-9 and TRBJ2-3): DTGVSQNPRHKITKRGQNVTFRCDPISEHNRLYWYRQTLGQGPEFLTYFQNEAQLEKSRLLSDRFSAERPKGSFSTLEIQRTEQGDSAMYLCASSLGQESTDTQYFGPGTRLTVL.

The V call is TRBV2, the J call TRBJ1-4; unclear D gene. The CDR3 length is 15 residues. Trimming removed 6 bases from V and 0 bases from J, with 11 bases in between. CDR1 and CDR2 (germline): SNHLY, FYNNEI. CDR3 bases: TGTGCCAGCAGCGTCGACGGGACAACTAATGAAAAACTGTTTTTT. Amino acid sequence: CASSVDGTTNEKLFF.

The V call is TRBV11-2, the J call TRBJ2-2, with 8 positions matching TRBD1. The CDR3 totals 14 residues. From germline, CDR1 is SGHAT and CDR2 FQNNGV. V shed 5 bases, J shed 4 bases, and the junction held 3 bases outside the gene matches. DNA of the CDR3: TGTGCCAGCAGCGACGGACAGGGCACCGGGGAGCTGTTTTTT. Translation: CASSDGQGTGELFF.

J is TRBJ2-5 and V is TRBV6-5, with TRBD2 matching 8 bases. Germline assignment: CDR1 MNHEY and CDR2 SVGAGI. J lost 5 bases, V lost 6 bases, and 11 bases had no gene match. CDR3 size: 15 residues. CDR3 sequence (DNA): TGTGCCAGCAGAGCCACTCAGCTAGCGGGCGAGACCCAGTACTTC. Its protein product is CASRATQLAGETQYF.

This clone appeared a few times. The chain links TRBV19 to TRBJ2-2, with D possibly being TRBD1 (6 bases). This CDR3 spans 15 amino acids. Germline V CDR1 and CDR2: LNHDA, SQIVND (reference sequence). Trimming took off 0 bases at V and 4 bases at J, with 9 bases between the two ends. The DNA for the CDR3 is TGTGCCAGTAGTATAGATACAGGGCCCACCGGGGAGCTGTTTTTT. Amino acid sequence: CASSIDTGPTGELFF.

CDR3 in amino acids: CASSPRVEKLFF. The CDR3 nucleotides read TGTGCCAGTAGTCCCCGCGTGGAAAAACTGTTTTTT. The chain has TRBV19 and TRBJ1-4; D unclear. The CDR3 totals 12 residues. The V and J ends lost 5 bases and 8 bases respectively, with 9 bases between them. Germline CDR1 LNHDA, CDR2 SQIVND (reference sequence).

In DNA, the CDR3 is TGCGCCAGCAGCTTAACAGGGGACGGAACTGAAGCTTTCTTT. Its translation is CASSLTGDGTEAFF. The chain combines TRBV5-1 with TRBJ1-1; 7 nucleotides align to TRBD1. The CDR3 totals 14 residues. J gave up 5 bases and V 2 bases, and 6 bases lay outside the gene matches. The germline CDR1 and CDR2 sequences are SGHRS and YFSETQ.

The chain has TRBV4-1 and TRBJ1-3; no clear D. The length of the CDR3 is 15 residues. V was pared by 4 bases and J by 6 bases, with 16 bases between. Per germline, CDR1 MGHRA and CDR2 YSYEKL. The DNA of the CDR3 is TGCGCCAGCAGCCCGCCGGGAATTTTGGAAAACACCATATATTTT. Its protein is CASSPPGILENTIYF.

The J gene is TRBJ1-5, the V gene TRBV6-5; the match to TRBD1 covers 7 bases. Germline-derived CDR1 and CDR2 are MNHEY and SVGAGI. V was clipped by 0 bases and J by 6 bases; unmatched bases: 5. The CDR3 sequence is 15 residues long. CDR3 DNA: TGTGCCAGCAGTTACTCACCAGGGGGAGGTCAGCCCCAGCATTTT. This encodes CASSYSPGGGQPQHF.

This sequence joins TRBV19 and TRBJ2-5, with 8 bases that match TRBD1. There are 13 residues in the CDR3. The germline CDR1 and CDR2 sequences are LNHDA and SQIVND (reference sequence). The ends lost 4 bases at V and 5 bases at J; junction bases unmatched: 3. The CDR3 region has the DNA TGTGCCAGTAGTACGACAGGGGCCGAGACCCAGTACTTC. Translation gives CASSTTGAETQYF.

V and J are TRBV5-1 and TRBJ1-4; D unresolved. Germline V lookup: CDR1 SGHRS, CDR2 YFSETQ. Trimming pared 4 bases from V and 0 bases from J, leaving 10 bases between. The CDR3 runs to 15 residues. This CDR3 is CASSPEEATNEKLFF. The CDR3 nucleotides are TGCGCCAGCAGCCCCGAAGAAGCAACTAATGAAAAACTGTTTTTT.

V and J are TRBV7-9 and TRBJ1-6; D not certain. With 0 bases removed from V and 4 bases from J, the gap between germline ends came to 4 bases. Looked up from germline, CDR1 is SEHNR and CDR2 is FQNEAQ (reference sequence). CDR3 length: 14 residues. This CDR3 reads CASSLAQYNSPLHF. The CDR3 DNA reads TGTGCCAGCAGCTTAGCACAGTATAATTCACCCCTCCACTTT. The complete variable domain, with remaining parts taken from reference TRBV7-9 and TRBJ1-6, reads DTGVSQNPRHKITKRGQNVTFRCDPISEHNRLYWYRQTLGQGPEFLTYFQNEAQLEKSRLLSDRFSAERPKGSFSTLEIQRTEQGDSAMYLCASSLAQYNSPLHFGNGTRLTVT.

The chain employs TRBV7-9 and TRBJ1-1; D is unclear. The CDR3 extends over 13 amino acids. V lost 4 bases, J lost 1 base, and 7 bases lay in between. Germline CDR1 is SEHNR and CDR2 is FQNEAQ (reference sequence). CDR3 sequence reads: CASSYEGNTEAFF. CDR3 coding DNA: TGTGCCAGCAGCTACGAGGGGAACACTGAAGCTTTCTTT.

The CDR3 loop is CASCPGSSYEQYF. The CDR3 DNA reads as TGTGCTAGTTGTCCAGGGAGCTCCTACGAGCAGTACTTC. This chain joins TRBV12-5 and TRBJ2-7; D is possibly TRBD1 or TRBD2 (5 bases each). Germline V gene lookup returns CDR1 LGHNT and CDR2 FRNRAP. The CDR3 is 13 residues long. V shed 8 bases and J shed 0 bases, with 11 bases lying between them.

CDR3 coding DNA: TGTGCCAGCAGCCCCACCCAGGGAGTGGTTTATCAGCCCCAGCATTTT. Residues: CASSPTQGVVYQPQHF. V gene TRBV28 combines with J gene TRBJ1-5; TRBD1 might be the D (5 bases). The CDR3 contains 16 residues. The germline gives CDR1 MDHEN, CDR2 SYDVKM. V lost 6 bases and J lost 5, with 20 bases in between.

Of note for this clone: Germline is not matched at one junction end, which may reflect a read error. The chain has TRBV27 and TRBJ2-3, with 9 bases lining up with TRBD2. The CDR3 spans 16 residues. Germline V CDR1 and CDR2: MNHEY, SMNVEV (reference sequence). This CDR3 is CASTLSLAGATDTQYF. CDR3 bases: TGTGCCAGCACTTTATCATTAGCGGGGGCCACAGATACGCAGTATTTT.

This clone was recorded a few times. The rearrangement uses TRBV7-9 and TRBJ1-6; D not resolved. The CDR3 loop spans 15 amino acids. V was pared by 3 bases and J by 6 bases, with 12 bases between. Per the germline V gene, CDR1 is SEHNR and CDR2 is FQNEAQ (reference sequence). CDR3 DNA sequence: TGTGCCAGCAGCTTGGGAGGGAGCATTAATTCACCCCTCCACTTT. Translation: CASSLGGSINSPLHF.

The chain couples TRBV19 to TRBJ1-1, with D perhaps TRBD1 (5 bases). CDR1 is LNHDA and CDR2 is SQIVND in the germline V gene (reference sequence). This CDR3 region has 13 residues. V gave up 7 bases and J gave up 6 bases, with 15 bases separating them. The chain's CDR3 is CASTPPRAAEAFF. CDR3 coding DNA: TGTGCCAGTACCCCCCCCAGGGCGGCTGAAGCTTTCTTT.

CDR3 in amino acids: CASSDFGGPFAEQYF. Written as DNA, the CDR3 is TGTGCCAGCAGCGACTTCGGGGGGCCCTTCGCCGAGCAGTACTTC. V gene TRBV9 combines with J gene TRBJ2-7, with D perhaps matching TRBD2 (7 bases). The CDR3 runs 15 residues. The germline gives CDR1 SGDLS, CDR2 YYNGEE. V shed 3 bases and J shed 6 bases, with 19 bases lying between them.

The chain combines TRBV30 with TRBJ2-3, with D perhaps matching TRBD1 (5 bases). The CDR3 is 14 residues long. Germline loops: CDR1 GTSNPN, CDR2 SVGIG (reference sequence). V was shortened by 0 bases and J by 8 bases, with 15 bases between the two germline ends. CDR3 in DNA: TGTGCCTGGAGTGTACTACTCTCTAGGGGTACGCAGTATTTT. It codes for CAWSVLLSRGTQYF.

The chain combines TRBV5-1 with TRBJ1-1; 12 nucleotides agree with TRBD1. Germline V CDR1 and CDR2: SGHRS, YFSETQ. The CDR3 is 17 residues long. Unmatched junction bases numbered 11, after V lost 4 bases and J lost 4 bases. The CDR3 DNA reads TGCGCCAGCAGCCCCGGGACAGGGGGCGGGTTTTTCACTGAAGCTTTCTTT. This codes for CASSPGTGGGFFTEAFF. Full variable domain (outside the CDR3, taken from reference TRBV5-1 and TRBJ1-1): KAGVTQTPRYLIKTRGQQVTLSCSPISGHRSVSWYQQTPGQGLQFLFEYFSETQRNKGNFPGRFSGRQFSNSRSEMNVSTLELGDSALYLCASSPGTGGGFFTEAFFGQGTRLTVV.

The rearrangement links TRBV4-1 to TRBJ2-3; TRBD2 might be the D (6 bases). V lost 9 bases and J 3 bases, leaving 22 bases between the germline ends. The CDR3 extends over 16 amino acids. Germline-derived CDR1 and CDR2 are MGHRA and YSYEKL. The CDR3 nucleotides are TGCGCCAGTAGATTTGGTGGGGGGTGGGTAACAGATACGCAGTATTTT. The encoded protein is CASRFGGGWVTDTQYF.

This chain joins TRBV19 and TRBJ1-4; possibly TRBD1 for D (5 bases). The germline CDR1 and CDR2 sequences are LNHDA and SQIVND (reference sequence). The CDR3 runs 15 residues. Between the trimmed V and J ends, which lost 1 base and 5 bases, there was a span of 11 bases. Written as DNA, the CDR3 is TGTGCCAGTAGTATAGGAGGGGCCGGGAATGAAAAACTGTTTTTT. Translating gives CASSIGGAGNEKLFF.

This clone was picked up a small number of times. The genes are TRBV4-1 and TRBJ1-1; perhaps TRBD1 as D (5 bases). Germline CDR1 MGHRA, CDR2 YSYEKL. V shed 0 bases and J shed 4 bases, with 12 bases lying between them. The CDR3 runs 15 residues. CDR3 sequence: CASSQDPEGSTEAFF. The CDR3 region has the DNA TGCGCCAGCAGCCAAGATCCGGAGGGGAGCACTGAAGCTTTCTTT.

V and J are TRBV5-1 and TRBJ1-1, with 7 positions matching TRBD1. The V gene end was trimmed by 3 bases and the J gene end by 2 bases; junction bases not matched to a gene: 7. The CDR3 has 15 residues. Germline CDR1 reads SGHRS; CDR2 reads YFSETQ. The CDR3 bases are TGCGCCAGCAGCTCCGTGACAGGGAGAAACACTGAAGCTTTCTTT. Translating it yields CASSSVTGRNTEAFF.

This sequence joins TRBV7-8 and TRBJ1-1; unclear D gene. Germline V gene lookup returns CDR1 SGHVS and CDR2 FQNEAQ. The CDR3 has 13 amino acids. Trimming took 2 bases from V and 4 from J, leaving 8 bases between them. CDR3 sequence reads: CASSLKEGTEAFF. CDR3 DNA sequence: TGTGCCAGCAGCTTAAAAGAGGGCACTGAAGCTTTCTTT.